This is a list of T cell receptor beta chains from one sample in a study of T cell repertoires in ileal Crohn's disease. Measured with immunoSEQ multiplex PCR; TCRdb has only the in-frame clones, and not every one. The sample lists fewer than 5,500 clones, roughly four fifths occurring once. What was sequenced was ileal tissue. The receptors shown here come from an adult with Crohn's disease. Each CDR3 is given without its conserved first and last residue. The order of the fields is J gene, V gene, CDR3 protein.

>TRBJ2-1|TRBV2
ASSDWGQGYEEQF
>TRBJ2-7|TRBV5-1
ASSWDLNYEQY
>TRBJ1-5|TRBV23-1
ASSRRDRRRNQPQH
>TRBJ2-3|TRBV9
ASSRYPSTDTQY
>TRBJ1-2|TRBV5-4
ASSSESGPANYGYT
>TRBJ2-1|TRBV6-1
ASSAGTSGSNEQF
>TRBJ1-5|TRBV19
ASNDGGSQPQH
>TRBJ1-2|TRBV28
ASSWEGGRFATGYT
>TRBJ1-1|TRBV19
ASSIGQGVMNTEAF
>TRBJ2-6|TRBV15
ATSRGGGPSGANVLT
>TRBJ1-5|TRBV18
ASSPLGQGRGSNQPQH
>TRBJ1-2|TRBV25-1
ASSDVGYT
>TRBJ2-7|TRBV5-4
ASSLDRASEQY
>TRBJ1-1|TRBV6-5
ASSYSGNWAEAF
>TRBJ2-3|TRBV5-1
ASSSASGDTQY
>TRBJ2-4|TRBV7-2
ASSSSGVGYIQY
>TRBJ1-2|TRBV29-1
SVSPGQGYGYT
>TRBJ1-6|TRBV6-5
ASSYENTSPLH
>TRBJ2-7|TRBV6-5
ASSYYPPPRLREQY
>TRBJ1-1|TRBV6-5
ASSRQGYPEAF
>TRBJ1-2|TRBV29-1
SVLYRESYGYT
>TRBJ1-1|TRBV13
ASSLTGVRTEAF
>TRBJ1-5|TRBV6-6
ASSYSIRTDNQPQH
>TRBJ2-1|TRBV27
ASTNRGTIYNEQF
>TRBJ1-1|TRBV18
ASSPTTGGTEAF
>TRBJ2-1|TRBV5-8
ASSTGTGVNEQF
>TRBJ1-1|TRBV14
ASSQLDSPSLAF
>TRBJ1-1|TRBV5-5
ASSLQNTEAF
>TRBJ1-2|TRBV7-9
ASSLERTGKNYGYT
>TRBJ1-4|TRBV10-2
ASRRGQGEEKLF
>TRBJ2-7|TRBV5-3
ASSLRGSEQY
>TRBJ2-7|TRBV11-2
ASSLGRNLIQGDSYEQY
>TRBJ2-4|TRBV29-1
SVEGQEGKNIQY
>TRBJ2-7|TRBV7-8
ASRRTGGAYEQY
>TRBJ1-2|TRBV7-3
ASREGPQGSYT
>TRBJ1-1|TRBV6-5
ASSYFPNTEAF
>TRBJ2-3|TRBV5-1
ASSLDTSATGTDTQY